These 16 T cell receptor beta chains share one sample of origin, sequenced in a study of blood T cell repertoires in COVID-19. Data came from immunoSEQ multiplex PCR; TCRdb stores just in-frame clones and leaves some out. In the table there are 140,000 to 150,000 clones, approximately 80% of which are singletons. Sequencing was performed on peripheral blood. The receptors originated from a human donor in a cohort sampled during active COVID-19.

The chain uses TRBV12-3 or TRBV12-4 and TRBJ1-1, with D unresolved. Trimming stripped 7 bases from V and 3 bases from J, with 12 bases between. CDR3 size: 13 residues. As DNA, the CDR3 is TGTGCCAGCACCACATTAGCGGACACTGAAGCTTTCTTT. Translated: CASTTLADTEAFF.

This clone was seen more than once but under ten times. This chain connects TRBV30 to TRBJ1-3; D gene ambiguous. The ends were cut back, 7 bases at V and 7 bases at J, with 14 bases in the middle. Looked up from germline, CDR1 is GTSNPN and CDR2 is SVGIG (reference sequence). This CDR3 comprises 12 residues. The CDR3 protein is CASREKTNTIYF. As DNA, the CDR3 is TGTGCCTCGCGTGAGAAAACGAACACCATATATTTT.

The chain combines TRBV4-2 with TRBJ2-5, with 9 bases that match TRBD2. Germline trimming cut 4 bases from V and 4 bases from J; bases unmatched to any gene: 4. Germline V gives CDR1 LGHNA, CDR2 YNFKEQ. This CDR3 has 14 residues. The CDR3 nucleotides are TGTGCCAGCAGCCCCGGGACTAGCCCAGAGACCCAGTACTTC. Translated, it gives CASSPGTSPETQYF.

V and J are TRBV7-9 and TRBJ1-2; a possible D gene is TRBD1 (6 bases). The CDR3 contains 16 residues. Looked up from germline, CDR1 is SEHNR and CDR2 is FQNEAQ (reference sequence). Trimming shortened V by 3 bases and J by 4 bases, and 18 bases separated the two germline ends. The CDR3 nucleotides read TGTGCCAGCAGCTTGGGGGGGGCCCCCTTCGGCTATGGCTACACCTTC. As protein: CASSLGGAPFGYGYTF.

The V and J genes are TRBV6-5 and TRBJ1-2, with 9 bases that match TRBD1. The germline V gene has CDR1 MNHEY and CDR2 SVGAGI. CDR3 size: 14 residues. V shed 2 bases, J shed 2 bases, and the junction held 0 bases outside the gene matches. The CDR3 spells CASSYGTGNYGYTF. The CDR3 nucleotides are TGTGCCAGCAGTTACGGGACAGGGAACTATGGCTACACCTTC.

This clone was counted a single time. V is TRBV29-1 and J is TRBJ2-1; a possible D gene is TRBD2 (5 bases). Germline CDR1 SQVTM, CDR2 ANQGSEA. The CDR3 spans 12 residues. Trimming cost V 5 bases and J 4 bases, with 9 bases left between them. The CDR3 nucleotides are TGCAGCGTTCGGACTGAATACAATGAGCAGTTCTTC. As protein: CSVRTEYNEQFF.

The chain links TRBV21-1 to TRBJ1-5; the D segment call TRBD1 is taken from the table without a DNA check. TRBV21-1 is flagged as a pseudogene. The CDR3 consists of 14 residues. The CDR3 DNA follows: TGTGCCAGCAGCAAAGCTGGCATCAAACAGCCCCAGCATTTT. Its protein is CASSKAGIKQPQHF.

The chain combines TRBV5-6 with TRBJ2-3; D is ambiguous. The CDR3 covers 14 residues. Germline V gene sequence: CDR1 SGHDT, CDR2 YYEEEE. The V gene lost 4 bases and the J gene lost 4 bases, with 13 bases spanning the gap. The CDR3 coding sequence is TGTGCCAGCAGCCCCCGACCCGGGTCAGATACGCAGTATTTT. Protein product: CASSPRPGSDTQYF.

This chain links TRBV3-1 (or the pseudogene TRBV3-2) with TRBJ1-2; D is possibly TRBD1 (6 bases). The V end was cut by 4 bases, the J end by 5 bases, with 14 bases between. This CDR3 region has 14 residues. The germline V gene encodes CDR1 LGHDT and CDR2 YNNKEL (reference sequence). The DNA for the CDR3 is TGTGCCAGCAGCCGGTTAGACGGACAGTATGGCTACACCTTC. Translation gives CASSRLDGQYGYTF.

The CDR3 reads CASRREQGPNTGELFF. The CDR3 DNA reads as TGCGCCAGCAGAAGAGAACAGGGCCCGAACACCGGGGAGCTGTTTTTT. The chain combines TRBV5-1 with TRBJ2-2; a weak D match, TRBD1 (6 bases). Germline loops: CDR1 SGHRS, CDR2 YFSETQ. V lost 5 bases, J lost 0 bases, and 14 bases lay in between. This CDR3 spans 16 amino acids. Full variable domain (missing parts from reference TRBV5-1 and TRBJ2-2): KAGVTQTPRYLIKTRGQQVTLSCSPISGHRSVSWYQQTPGQGLQFLFEYFSETQRNKGNFPGRFSGRQFSNSRSEMNVSTLELGDSALYLCASRREQGPNTGELFFGEGSRLTVL.

This rearrangement joins TRBV10-3 to TRBJ2-1, with TRBD2 as a possible D gene (6 bases). V was clipped by 10 bases and J by 0 bases, with 13 bases between them. This CDR3 region has 14 residues. CDR1 is ENHRY and CDR2 is SYGVKD in the germline V gene. This chain's CDR3 is CATGDWNSYNEQFF. The CDR3 nucleotides read TGTGCCACCGGGGACTGGAACTCCTACAATGAGCAGTTCTTC.

This clone has a single count. V usage is TRBV2 and J usage is TRBJ1-5; the match to TRBD1 covers 7 bases. The V and J ends lost 5 bases and 1 base, in that order; junction bases with no gene match: 5. The CDR3 sequence is 15 residues long. From germline, CDR1 is SNHLY and CDR2 FYNNEI. DNA for the CDR3: TGTGCCAGCAGTCCACGGACAGGAAGCAATCAGCCCCAGCATTTT. Amino acids: CASSPRTGSNQPQHF. The complete variable domain, with remaining parts taken from reference TRBV2 and TRBJ1-5, reads EPEVTQTPSHQVTQMGQEVILRCVPISNHLYFYWYRQILGQKVEFLVSFYNNEISEKSEIFDDQFSVERPDGSNFTLKIRSTKLEDSAMYFCASSPRTGSNQPQHFGDGTRLSIL.

The CDR3 DNA follows: TGTGCCAGCACCTACCTGCCAGGATACAATGAGCAGTTCTTC. Its protein is CASTYLPGYNEQFF. The gene calls are TRBV7-2 and TRBJ2-1; no firm D call. The CDR3 has 14 amino acids. The germline V and J ends were trimmed by 7 bases and 4 bases, with 14 bases remaining between them. Germline V gene lookup returns CDR1 SGHTA and CDR2 FQGNSA.

The rearrangement joins TRBV5-4 to TRBJ2-1; TRBD1 agrees at 8 bases. Germline CDR1 reads SGHNT; CDR2 reads YYREEE (reference sequence). The CDR3 spans 14 residues. The J segment lost 7 bases and the V segment lost 5 bases, leaving 8 bases of the junction unmatched. The CDR3 spells CASRWGQGANEQFF. The CDR3 bases are TGTGCCAGCAGGTGGGGGCAGGGGGCGAATGAGCAGTTCTTC.

The chain employs TRBV6-6 and TRBJ2-7; 11 bases are shared with TRBD2. V lost 6 bases and J lost 2; bases outside the gene matches: 6. The CDR3 spans 15 residues. Germline loops: CDR1 MNHNY, CDR2 SVGAGI (reference sequence). DNA for the CDR3: TGTGCCAGCAGGAGGGGACTAGCGGACGCCTACGAGCAGTACGTC. This sequence encodes CASRRGLADAYEQYV.

The V call is TRBV3-1 (or the pseudogene TRBV3-2), the J call TRBJ2-5; perhaps TRBD2 as D (7 bases). The germline CDR1 and CDR2 sequences are LGHDT and YNNKEL (reference sequence). This CDR3 has 17 residues. V was cut by 4 bases and J by 3 bases, with 21 bases left in between. CDR3 sequence reads: CASSLPRGGRYKETQYF. The CDR3 DNA sequence: TGTGCCAGCAGCCTCCCTAGGGGGGGCCGGTATAAAGAGACCCAGTACTTC.